This passage covers 30 T cell receptor beta chains from one sample sequenced in a study of blood T cell repertoires in COVID-19 (dated by TCRdb to 2018 to 2020). The method was the immunoSEQ multiplex PCR assay. In TCRdb, the immuneACCESS table is reduced to in-frame sequences with V and J assigned. These tables do not hold every clone; where another copy was compared, an unresolved V gene accounts for under half, and the others remain unexplained. Here the sample has some 33,000 clones; approximately 90% occur a single time. 20% to 25% of the sample rests with the top ten. The sample was peripheral blood. These receptors were obtained from a man aged 60-69 years with acute or convalescent COVID-19.

The gene calls are TRBV27 and TRBJ1-5; a weak D match, TRBD1 (5 bases). CDR3 size: 14 residues. From germline, CDR1 is MNHEY and CDR2 SMNVEV (reference sequence). Trimming pared 2 bases from V and 1 base from J, leaving 6 bases between. CDR3 loop: CASSLQGSNQPQHF. The CDR3 nucleotides read TGTGCCAGCAGTTTACAGGGCAGCAATCAGCCCCAGCATTTT.

This chain uses TRBV19 with TRBJ1-3; D might be TRBD1 (5 bases). Trimming stripped 4 bases from V and 7 bases from J, with 14 bases between. This CDR3 is built from 14 residues. Germline lookup yields CDR1 LNHDA and CDR2 SQIVND (reference sequence). Here the CDR3 DNA reads TGTGCCAGTAGTACGCCCGGGGGGTGGAACACCATATATTTT. This translates into CASSTPGGWNTIYF.

The rearrangement links TRBV6-5 to TRBJ2-3, with 9 positions matching TRBD2. The germline V gene encodes CDR1 MNHEY and CDR2 SVGAGI. V lost 2 bases to trimming and J lost 5 bases; unmatched junction nucleotides: 8. The CDR3 has 16 amino acids. The CDR3 DNA sequence: TGTGCCAGCAGTTACGGGGCGGGAGGGCCTGGAGATACGCAGTATTTT. This gives the protein CASSYGAGGPGDTQYF.

The rearrangement links TRBV7-9 to TRBJ2-7; tentative D call: TRBD1 (5 bases). The CDR3 has 14 residues. Trimming pared 4 bases from V and 1 base from J, leaving 11 bases between. Germline V CDR1 and CDR2: SEHNR, FQNEAQ (reference sequence). The CDR3, as DNA: TGTGCCAGCAGCTCGCGGACAACTTCCTACGAGCAGTACTTC. Its protein is CASSSRTTSYEQYF.

This chain uses TRBV7-6 with TRBJ1-1; D ambiguous. This CDR3 has 15 residues. V was clipped by 0 bases and J by 3 bases, with 11 bases between them. Germline V gene data show CDR1 as SGHVS and CDR2 as FNYEAQ. DNA of the CDR3: TGTGCCAGCAGCTTAGCCCCGGGAACGGACACTGAAGCTTTCTTT. It is translated as CASSLAPGTDTEAFF.

The chain links TRBV5-6 to TRBJ1-4; D is undetermined. The CDR3 runs to 15 residues. The germline V gene encodes CDR1 SGHDT and CDR2 YYEEEE. V gave up 5 bases and J gave up 5 bases, with 16 bases separating them. The CDR3 DNA sequence: TGTGCCAGCAGTCTTAACGCGTACTTAAATGAAAAACTGTTTTTT. It yields the protein CASSLNAYLNEKLFF.

The chain links TRBV7-9 to TRBJ2-2, with D tentatively TRBD1 (5 bases). The CDR3 totals 15 residues. The germline V gene encodes CDR1 SEHNR and CDR2 FQNEAQ (reference sequence). Trimming cost V 5 bases and J 5 bases, with 15 bases left between them. CDR3 in amino acids: CASSRTVQGTGELFF. The CDR3 DNA is TGTGCCAGCAGCCGCACCGTCCAGGGTACCGGGGAGCTGTTTTTT.

This clone has only a few counts. V and J are TRBV5-4 and TRBJ2-5; perhaps TRBD2 as D (5 bases). The CDR3 runs to 13 residues. Trimming took off 3 bases at V and 2 bases at J, with 8 bases between the two ends. The germline CDR1 and CDR2 sequences are SGHNT and YYREEE (reference sequence). CDR3 in DNA: TGTGCCAGCAGCTCGCGGGTTCAAGAGACCCAGTACTTC. Translating gives CASSSRVQETQYF.

This rearrangement joins TRBV24-1 to TRBJ2-3; TRBD2 matches at 10 bases. This CDR3 has 15 residues. V lost 6 bases and J lost 5; bases outside the gene matches: 7. Germline V gene sequence: CDR1 KGHDR, CDR2 SFDVKD. CDR3 residues: CATSRGTSVQDTQYF. Here the CDR3 DNA reads TGTGCCACCAGTCGTGGGACTAGCGTGCAAGATACGCAGTATTTT.

The rearrangement joins TRBV14 to TRBJ1-2; unclear D gene. The CDR3 spans 13 residues. V lost 0 bases to trimming and J lost 2 bases, with 4 bases between them. Germline V gene sequence: CDR1 SGHDN, CDR2 FVKESK. The CDR3 DNA sequence: TGTGCCAGCAGCCAAGACAGGAACTATGGCTACACCTTC. Amino acid sequence: CASSQDRNYGYTF.

The chain links TRBV11-2 to TRBJ1-1, with D perhaps matching TRBD1 (5 bases). V lost 4 bases, J lost 6 bases, and 9 bases lay in between. The germline CDR1 and CDR2 sequences are SGHAT and FQNNGV. CDR3 length: 12 amino acids. CDR3 coding DNA: TGTGCCAGCAGCTGGGGGGACGCTGAAGCTTTCTTT. Protein product: CASSWGDAEAFF. The full variable domain, with the rest looked up from reference TRBV11-2 and TRBJ1-1, is EAGVAQSPRYKIIEKRQSVAFWCNPISGHATLYWYQQILGQGPKLLIQFQNNGVVDDSQLPKDRFSAERLKGVDSTLKIQPAKLEDSAVYLCASSWGDAEAFFGQGTRLTVV.

The gene calls are TRBV29-1 and TRBJ1-1; 9 bases are a match to TRBD1. Germline assignment: CDR1 SQVTM and CDR2 ANQGSEA. The trim removed 7 bases at V and 3 bases at J, leaving 12 bases unmatched. The CDR3 extends over 15 amino acids. CDR3 amino acids: CSAYRGRIGDTEAFF. The CDR3 nucleotides are TGCAGCGCCTACAGGGGGCGCATCGGGGACACTGAAGCTTTCTTT.

The genes are TRBV27 and TRBJ2-5; D might be TRBD1 (6 bases). The CDR3 spans 15 residues. V lost 5 bases, J lost 5 bases, and 18 bases lay in between. Germline V lookup: CDR1 MNHEY, CDR2 SMNVEV (reference sequence). CDR3 sequence reads: CASSTTGTKAETQYF. CDR3 nucleotides: TGTGCCAGCAGTACTACCGGGACAAAGGCGGAGACCCAGTACTTC.

The chain couples TRBV12-5 to TRBJ2-2; possibly TRBD2 for D (6 bases). Germline assignment: CDR1 LGHNT and CDR2 FRNRAP. The CDR3 has 15 amino acids. V lost 2 bases and J lost 7, with 14 bases in between. CDR3 bases: TGTGCTAGTGGTTTGAGGCAGGGAGGATTCGGGGAGCTGTTTTTT. Amino acid sequence: CASGLRQGGFGELFF.

The V and J genes are TRBV15 and TRBJ2-1; 11 bases line up with TRBD2. The CDR3 is 16 residues long. Trimming took 3 bases from V and 10 from J; bases not matched to a gene: 11. In germline, CDR1 is LNHNV, CDR2 YYDKDF (reference sequence). The CDR3 spells CATSSLRLAGNLEQFF. The CDR3 DNA sequence: TGTGCCACCAGCAGCTTACGACTAGCGGGAAACCTAGAGCAGTTCTTC. The whole variable domain, remainder taken from reference TRBV15 and TRBJ2-1, is DAMVIQNPRYQVTQFGKPVTLSCSQTLNHNVMYWYQQKSSQAPKLLFHYYDKDFNNEADTPDNFQSRRPNTSFCFLDIRSPGLGDTAMYLCATSSLRLAGNLEQFFGPGTRLTVL.

The genes are TRBV3-1 (or the pseudogene TRBV3-2) and TRBJ2-7, with D possibly being TRBD2 (5 bases). Germline CDR1 LGHDT, CDR2 YNNKEL (reference sequence). CDR3 length equals 15 residues. Trimming left V 1 base short and J 3 bases short, with 13 bases between. DNA of the CDR3: TGTGCCAGCAGCCAAGGAGGGATTGGAAACTACGAGCAGTACTTC. Translating it yields CASSQGGIGNYEQYF.

The chain is built from TRBV5-6 and TRBJ2-5, with D unclear. V lost 0 bases and J lost 1, with 7 bases in between. This CDR3 contains 14 residues. The germline V gene encodes CDR1 SGHDT and CDR2 YYEEEE. The CDR3: CASSLAQTQETQYF. The CDR3 DNA reads as TGTGCCAGCAGCTTGGCACAGACCCAAGAGACCCAGTACTTC.

The gene calls are TRBV10-3 and TRBJ1-1; a weak D match, TRBD1 (6 bases). The ends were cut back, 0 bases at V and 5 bases at J, with 7 bases in the middle. There are 13 residues in the CDR3. Looked up from germline, CDR1 is ENHRY and CDR2 is SYGVKD. The CDR3 spells CAISESGATEAFF. CDR3 nucleotide sequence: TGTGCCATCAGTGAGTCGGGGGCGACTGAAGCTTTCTTT.

The gene calls are TRBV5-4 and TRBJ2-5, with TRBD2 matching 11 bases. The CDR3 is 15 residues long. Trimming cost V 4 bases and J 2 bases; bases outside gene matches: 4. Germline assignment: CDR1 SGHNT and CDR2 YYREEE (reference sequence). In DNA form, the CDR3 reads TGTGCCAGCAGCCCCGGGACTAGCGGACAAGAGACCCAGTACTTC. This encodes CASSPGTSGQETQYF.

The CDR3 protein is CASSSRDSWGGELFF. CDR3 in DNA: TGTGCCAGCAGCTCTCGGGACTCTTGGGGCGGGGAGCTGTTTTTT. The rearrangement links TRBV3-1 (or the pseudogene TRBV3-2) to TRBJ2-2; D is perhaps TRBD2 (6 bases). V lost 5 bases and J 7 bases, leaving 17 bases between the germline ends. Germline V CDR1 and CDR2: LGHDT, YNNKEL (reference sequence). This CDR3 is 15 amino acids long.

The chain links TRBV5-1 to TRBJ2-5, with TRBD2 identical over 15 bases. Germline V gene data show CDR1 as SGHRS and CDR2 as YFSETQ. The length of the CDR3 is 16 residues. The junction had 5 bases not matched to a gene; V was cut back by 4 bases and J by 4 bases. The CDR3 region has the DNA TGCGCCAGCAGCGCGGGACTAGCGGGAGGAAGAGAGACCCAGTACTTC. Protein: CASSAGLAGGRETQYF.

The chain joins TRBV5-1 to TRBJ2-1, with 7 nucleotides matching TRBD2. The CDR3 loop spans 17 amino acids. V was clipped by 0 bases and J by 1 base; unmatched bases: 7. Germline CDR1 and CDR2: SGHRS and YFSETQ. CDR3 region: CASSLVPSGGSYNEQFF. CDR3 nucleotide sequence: TGCGCCAGCAGCTTGGTACCTAGCGGAGGGTCCTACAATGAGCAGTTCTTC.

V and J are TRBV24-1 and TRBJ2-1; 10 bases are a match to TRBD2. Germline V gene lookup returns CDR1 KGHDR and CDR2 SFDVKD. CDR3 length equals 19 residues. After removal of 3 bases from V and 6 bases from J, the junction contained 16 bases not matched to a gene. CDR3 in amino acids: CATSDKGSSGRRFSNEQFF. The CDR3 region has the DNA TGTGCCACCAGTGATAAAGGAAGTAGCGGGAGGCGTTTTTCCAATGAGCAGTTCTTC.

This clone was seen a few times. The chain combines TRBV5-4 with TRBJ1-1; a possible D gene is TRBD1 (6 bases). CDR1 SGHNT and CDR2 YYREEE come from the germline V gene (reference sequence). With 2 bases removed from V and 4 bases from J, the gap between germline ends came to 6 bases. This CDR3 region has 12 residues. The CDR3 DNA follows: TGTGCCAGCAGCTTCAGGGGCACTGAAGCTTTCTTT. This translates into CASSFRGTEAFF.

CDR3 sequence: CSAQLAGELFF. CDR3 coding DNA: TGCAGTGCCCAGCTAGCCGGGGAGCTGTTTTTT. The chain couples TRBV20-1 to TRBJ2-2, with D uncertain. The CDR3 consists of 11 residues. The germline V gene has CDR1 DFQATT and CDR2 SNEGSKA (reference sequence). V gave up 6 bases and J gave up 6 bases, with 8 bases separating them.

V and J are TRBV14 and TRBJ1-1; D perhaps matches TRBD1 (6 bases). V dropped 4 bases and J dropped 5 bases, with 17 bases sitting between them. Germline V gene data show CDR1 as SGHDN and CDR2 as FVKESK. The CDR3 covers 15 residues. The CDR3 here is CASSLRRGGGTEAFF. CDR3 DNA sequence: TGTGCCAGCAGCCTTCGCAGAGGGGGAGGGACTGAAGCTTTCTTT.

The V call is TRBV5-1, the J call TRBJ2-2; D may be TRBD1 (5 bases). The CDR3 is made up of 13 amino acids. Trimming shortened V by 0 bases and J by 5 bases, and 5 bases separated the two germline ends. Germline CDR1 and CDR2: SGHRS and YFSETQ. Written as DNA, the CDR3 is TGCGCCAGCAGCTTGGGGACAACCGGGGAGCTGTTTTTT. Translating it yields CASSLGTTGELFF.

The CDR3 sequence: CASNRLADYNEQFF. In nucleotides, the CDR3 is TGTGCCAGCAACAGACTAGCTGATTACAATGAGCAGTTCTTC. V gene TRBV7-2 combines with J gene TRBJ2-1, with TRBD2 identical over 7 bases. The V segment lost 7 bases and the J segment 4 bases; nucleotides outside the gene matches: 7. The CDR3 loop spans 14 amino acids. Germline V lookup: CDR1 SGHTA, CDR2 FQGNSA.

This chain links TRBV6-4 with TRBJ1-1; D unclear. CDR3 length: 13 amino acids. Germline assignment: CDR1 MRHNA and CDR2 SNTAGT. V dropped 3 bases and J dropped 2 bases, with 7 bases sitting between them. CDR3 residues: CASSETENTEAFF. CDR3 DNA: TGTGCCAGCAGTGAGACTGAAAACACTGAAGCTTTCTTT.

In DNA, the CDR3 is TGTGCCAGCAGCCGGGCACAGGGGATAACAGATACGCAGTATTTT. Translated: CASSRAQGITDTQYF. This chain links TRBV28 with TRBJ2-3; 7 bases are shared with TRBD1. The germline V gene has CDR1 MDHEN and CDR2 SYDVKM. J gave up 3 bases and V 6 bases, and 9 bases lay outside the gene matches. CDR3 length: 15 amino acids.